This T cell receptor beta chain was retrieved from a study of blood T cell repertoires in COVID-19. Turning to the study itself: COVID-19 samples collected from the United States, Italy and Spain covered acute and convalescent phases.

In the authors' workflow: Estimates of nucleated cell counts were drawn from the amplification of reference gene primers. The protocol was immunoSEQ multiplex PCR, while the TCRdb copy is restricted to in-frame clones and leaves out a portion. The V and J calls and clone size were taken over from that table, and D and trimming were inferred from the DNA. The repertoire holds 200,000 or so clones, approximately 90% seen once, with around 5.7% in the top ten. Germline CDR1 SQVTM, CDR2 ANQGSEA. J lost 2 bases, V lost 4 bases, and 4 bases had no gene match. The length of the CDR3 is 13 residues. The gene calls are TRBV29-1 and TRBJ2-5, with 7 bases matching TRBD1. Sequencing input: peripheral blood. The TCR originated in an elderly man with acute or convalescent COVID-19. In DNA, the CDR3 is TGCAGCGTTGGGGACAGCCAACAAGAGACCCAGTACTTC. Translated, it gives CSVGDSQQETQYF.